The sequence of this T cell receptor beta chain was determined in a study of blood T cell repertoires in COVID-19. Overall study: The analysed material was cDNA or gDNA that came from T cells, B-cell-depleted T cells, or PBMCs.

Original analysis: Reference gene primers were amplified, and this amplification served to estimate nucleated cell counts. Profiling relied on immunoSEQ multiplex PCR, and the TCRdb table lists in-frame clones only, not all of them. D and trimming were read from the DNA, whereas the V and J calls and clone size are those reported in that table. The sample shows some 260,000 clones, about three quarters of them seen only once. V lost 3 bases to trimming and J lost 5 bases, with 16 bases between them. The CDR3 runs to 16 residues. CDR1 and CDR2 (germline): MNHEY, SVGAGI. Sequenced material: peripheral blood. The chain couples TRBV6-5 to TRBJ2-2, with a weak D call TRBD1 (6 bases). The source of this sequence is a woman at least 80 years old with acute or convalescent COVID-19. This CDR3 reads CASSYYGRGGTGELFF. CDR3 DNA sequence: TGTGCCAGCAGTTATTACGGCAGGGGTGGAACCGGGGAGCTGTTTTTT.